A single sample is the source of the 27 T cell receptor beta chains below, sequenced in a study of patients and donors after allogeneic stem cell transplantation. Each CDR3 protein is one row after TCRdb ran MiXCR on the RT-PCR reads. The table includes some 960,000 distinct CDR3 sequences, about 20% detected once. Sequencing was carried out using blood, either unsorted or a sorted T cell fraction (not recorded which). These receptors were obtained from a human donor who was either an allogeneic HSCT recipient or a stem cell or donor lymphocyte infusion donor (not recorded which). It is not recorded whose cells these are; they may come from a transplant donor.

This clonotype was detected many times. CDR3 sequence reads: CASSSQTGLYEQYF. CDR3 DNA sequence: TGTGCCAGCAGTTCTCAGACAGGGTTATACGAGCAGTACTTC. The V call is TRBV12-3 or TRBV12-4, the J call TRBJ2-7; 7 bases are shared with TRBD1. This CDR3 contains 14 residues. The J segment lost 4 bases and the V segment lost 4 bases, leaving 7 bases of the junction unmatched.

In DNA, the CDR3 is TGTGCCAGCAGCCTTCGGACAGGAGAGACCCAGTACTTC. As protein: CASSLRTGETQYF. This chain uses TRBV4-2 with TRBJ2-5; 7 bases fit TRBD1. The junction had 3 bases not matched to a gene; V was cut back by 4 bases and J by 4 bases. Germline assignment: CDR1 LGHNA and CDR2 YNFKEQ. The CDR3 is made up of 13 amino acids.

In this sample, this clonotype turned up a few times. V gene TRBV28 combines with J gene TRBJ2-7; TRBD1 agrees at 9 bases. This CDR3 comprises 14 residues. V shed 6 bases, J shed 10 bases, and the junction held 13 bases outside the gene matches. Germline-derived CDR1 and CDR2 are MDHEN and SYDVKM. The CDR3 DNA reads TGTGCCAGCAGCCCCGGGGGACAGGGCACCGAACAGTACTTC. Protein: CASSPGGQGTEQYF.

The gene calls are TRBV5-5 and TRBJ1-2; no clear D. V lost 4 bases and J 8 bases, leaving 15 bases between the germline ends. This CDR3 region has 13 residues. Germline-derived CDR1 and CDR2 are SGHKS and YYEKEE (reference sequence). In DNA, the CDR3 is TGTGCCAGCAGCCAAAACACACGACTCGGCTACACCTTC. Translating gives CASSQNTRLGYTF. The full variable domain, in which reference TRBV5-5 and TRBJ1-2 provide the parts outside the CDR3, is DAGVTQSPTHLIKTRGQQVTLRCSPISGHKSVSWYQQVLGQGPQFIFQYYEKEERGRGNFPDRFSARQFPNYSSELNVNALLLGDSALYLCASSQNTRLGYTFGSGTRLTVV.

This chain links TRBV15 with TRBJ2-3; D tentatively fits TRBD1 or TRBD2 (6 bases each). The CDR3 extends over 15 amino acids. In germline, CDR1 is LNHNV, CDR2 YYDKDF (reference sequence). The V end lost 1 base, the J end lost 7 bases, and 15 bases lay between the germline ends. The CDR3 sequence is CATSRVMGGANTQYF. CDR3 sequence (DNA): TGTGCCACCAGCAGAGTCATGGGGGGCGCAAATACGCAGTATTTT.

This clonotype was counted many times. V is TRBV3-1 and J is TRBJ1-1; D is undetermined. With 2 bases removed from V and 7 bases from J, the gap between germline ends came to 8 bases. The length of the CDR3 is 12 residues. Germline CDR1 and CDR2: LGHDT and YNNKEL (reference sequence). In nucleotides, the CDR3 is TGTGCCAGCAGCCAAACCTTGGGTGAAGCTTTCTTT. This codes for CASSQTLGEAFF. Full variable domain (remainder filled in from reference TRBV3-1 and TRBJ1-1): DTAVSQTPKYLVTQMGNDKSIKCEQNLGHDTMYWYKQDSKKFLKIMFSYNNKELIINETVPNRFSPKSPDKAHLNLHINSLELGDSAVYFCASSQTLGEAFFGQGTRLTVV.

In this sample, this clonotype turned up a few times. J is TRBJ2-1 and V is TRBV7-2; 13 bases align to TRBD2. The CDR3 sequence is 16 residues long. Per germline, CDR1 SGHTA and CDR2 FQGNSA. The junction had 5 bases not matched to a gene; V was cut back by 1 base and J by 8 bases. The DNA for the CDR3 is TGTGCCAGCAGCTTAGGACTAGCGGGGGGACTCTATGAGCAGTTCTTC. It translates to CASSLGLAGGLYEQFF.

The gene calls are TRBV20-1 and TRBJ1-2; D might be TRBD1 (5 bases). The CDR3 spans 16 residues. The V end was cut by 4 bases, the J end by 4 bases, with 22 bases between. Germline loops: CDR1 DFQATT, CDR2 SNEGSKA (reference sequence). The CDR3 sequence: CSAIPGKGPRPYGYTF. The CDR3 coding sequence is TGCAGTGCTATCCCCGGGAAGGGACCTCGACCCTATGGCTACACCTTC.

The chain links TRBV24-1 to TRBJ1-2; D not certain. CDR1 and CDR2 from the germline V gene are KGHDR and SFDVKD. V lost 4 bases, J lost 4 bases, and 18 bases lay in between. The CDR3 is 16 residues long. CDR3 residues: CATSEEGIGSSYGYTF. CDR3 DNA sequence: TGTGCCACCAGTGAAGAAGGAATAGGTTCCAGCTATGGCTACACCTTC.

This clonotype has only a few counts. The rearrangement joins TRBV20-1 to TRBJ2-5; 7 bases match TRBD1. Germline V gene sequence: CDR1 DFQATT, CDR2 SNEGSKA (reference sequence). This CDR3 region has 14 residues. V trimming: 1 base; J trimming: 5 bases; junction bases outside the gene matches: 7. Here the CDR3 DNA reads TGCAGTGCTAGAGCTACTGACAGGGCGGAGACCCAGTACTTC. Amino acid sequence: CSARATDRAETQYF.

A few counts support this clonotype. The rearrangement joins TRBV7-2 to TRBJ2-7; 7 nucleotides align to TRBD1. The CDR3 spans 15 residues. In germline, CDR1 is SGHTA, CDR2 FQGNSA. With 1 base clipped from V and 2 bases from J, the junction kept 5 bases outside the gene matches. The CDR3, as DNA: TGTGCCAGCAGCTTAGTTCGGCAGGGGGCCTACGAGCAGTACTTC. It yields the protein CASSLVRQGAYEQYF.

This clonotype has more than one count but fewer than ten. The rearrangement links TRBV20-1 to TRBJ2-1; D call uncertain. Trimming pared 5 bases from V and 4 bases from J, leaving 15 bases between. The CDR3 loop spans 14 amino acids. Per the germline V gene, CDR1 is DFQATT and CDR2 is SNEGSKA (reference sequence). The CDR3 loop is CSAGPDATYNEQFF. The CDR3 nucleotides are TGCAGTGCTGGCCCCGACGCCACATACAATGAGCAGTTCTTC.

This clonotype was seen more than once but under ten times. This chain joins TRBV4-1 and TRBJ2-3, with unresolved D. CDR1 is MGHRA, CDR2 YSYEKL, per germline. This CDR3 comprises 18 residues. Between the trimmed V and J ends, which lost 0 bases and 0 bases, there was a span of 16 bases. The CDR3 here is CASSQDGSSISSTDTQYF. The DNA for the CDR3 is TGCGCCAGCAGCCAAGATGGGTCGAGTATATCAAGCACAGATACGCAGTATTTT.

This rearrangement joins TRBV4-1 to TRBJ1-2, with TRBD1 matching 7 bases. The germline V gene has CDR1 MGHRA and CDR2 YSYEKL. This CDR3 region has 13 residues. The V and J ends lost 0 bases and 8 bases, in that order; junction bases with no gene match: 3. The CDR3 spells CASSQDTGQGYTF. The DNA for the CDR3 is TGCGCCAGCAGCCAAGATACGGGACAGGGCTACACCTTC.

This clonotype was seen more than once but under ten times. This chain uses TRBV24-1 with TRBJ2-5; 8 nucleotides line up with TRBD2. Germline trimming cut 0 bases from V and 0 bases from J; bases unmatched to any gene: 2. CDR3 length: 16 residues. Germline V gene lookup returns CDR1 KGHDR and CDR2 SFDVKD. The CDR3 coding sequence is TGTGCCACCAGTGATTTGCGGGAGGGACACCAAGAGACCCAGTACTTC. Amino acid sequence: CATSDLREGHQETQYF.

This clonotype was seen repeatedly, ten times or more. This chain joins TRBV20-1 and TRBJ2-1, with a tentative D call TRBD2 (5 bases). Trimming removed 1 base from V and 6 bases from J, with 25 bases in between. The CDR3 is 18 amino acids. In germline, CDR1 is DFQATT, CDR2 SNEGSKA (reference sequence). CDR3 nucleotide sequence: TGCAGTGCTAGAGCCCGGCCCGTTGTAGGCCCGGAGGCCAATGAGCAGTTCTTC. Its protein is CSARARPVVGPEANEQFF.

The CDR3 coding sequence is TGTGCCAGCAGCGGGAGCAGGACAGGGAGAGATAATTCACCCCTCCACTTT. It translates to CASSGSRTGRDNSPLHF. The V and J genes are TRBV7-2 and TRBJ1-6; 8 nucleotides agree with TRBD1. Germline V lookup: CDR1 SGHTA, CDR2 FQGNSA. This CDR3 region has 17 residues. J lost 5 bases, V lost 5 bases, and 11 bases had no gene match.

CDR3 coding DNA: TGTGCCAGCAGCCAGGGAATGTTAGCGGGGGGGTACGAGCAGTACTTC. Its translation is CASSQGMLAGGYEQYF. The rearrangement joins TRBV4-2 to TRBJ2-7; 11 bases fit TRBD2. This CDR3 contains 16 residues. Trimming took 3 bases from V and 4 from J; bases not matched to a gene: 8. CDR1 and CDR2 from the germline V gene are LGHNA and YNFKEQ.

The chain links TRBV7-2 to TRBJ1-6; D possibly corresponds to TRBD1 (5 bases). The CDR3 runs to 18 residues. Trimming cost V 0 bases and J 9 bases, with 21 bases left between them. The germline V gene has CDR1 SGHTA and CDR2 FQGNSA. The chain's CDR3 is CASSLAAVGRETASPLHF. Written as DNA, the CDR3 is TGTGCCAGCAGCTTAGCGGCGGTGGGCAGGGAGACTGCTTCACCCCTCCACTTT.

Ten or more counts support this clonotype. This chain joins TRBV5-1 and TRBJ1-3, with D possibly matching TRBD1 (5 bases). Trimming cost V 0 bases and J 4 bases, with 14 bases left between them. CDR1 is SGHRS and CDR2 is YFSETQ in the germline V gene. The CDR3 has 16 amino acids. In DNA form, the CDR3 reads TGCGCCAGCAGCTTGGGGTCAGGGCGAAGAGGAAACACCATATATTTT. This sequence encodes CASSLGSGRRGNTIYF.

V usage is TRBV6-5 and J usage is TRBJ1-3, with 9 bases fitting TRBD1. J was trimmed by 4 bases and V by 0 bases; bases with no gene match: 1. CDR3 length: 15 residues. Germline V gene lookup returns CDR1 MNHEY and CDR2 SVGAGI. The CDR3 nucleotides are TGTGCCAGCAGTTACTCGGGGACAGGGGGAAACACCATATATTTT. It encodes CASSYSGTGGNTIYF.

The V call is TRBV2, the J call TRBJ1-4; D is undetermined. Per germline, CDR1 SNHLY and CDR2 FYNNEI. The CDR3 contains 14 residues. The V end lost 5 bases, the J end lost 4 bases, and 11 bases lay between the germline ends. CDR3 residues: CASSPSDINEKLFF. The CDR3 DNA follows: TGTGCCAGCAGTCCATCGGATATTAATGAAAAACTGTTTTTT.

The chain recombines TRBV27 with TRBJ1-1, with no clear D. Germline V gene data show CDR1 as MNHEY and CDR2 as SMNVEV (reference sequence). Trimming shortened V by 5 bases and J by 5 bases, and 12 bases separated the two germline ends. The length of the CDR3 is 13 residues. The CDR3 loop is CASSPGPRTEAFF. The CDR3 DNA sequence: TGTGCCAGCAGTCCCGGTCCCCGGACTGAAGCTTTCTTT.

The CDR3 bases are TGTGCCACCAGCAGAGATCGGACGGGGACCACAGATACGCAGTATTTT. Its translation: CATSRDRTGTTDTQYF. The V and J genes are TRBV15 and TRBJ2-3; D possibly uses TRBD1 or TRBD2 (5 bases each). CDR3 length equals 16 residues. The germline V gene has CDR1 LNHNV and CDR2 YYDKDF (reference sequence). V was shortened by 0 bases and J by 2 bases, with 12 bases between the two germline ends.

V gene TRBV7-8 combines with J gene TRBJ2-2; tentative D call: TRBD1 (5 bases). Trimming took 5 bases from V and 1 from J, leaving 17 bases between them. Looked up from germline, CDR1 is SGHVS and CDR2 is FQNEAQ. CDR3 size: 17 residues. The CDR3 DNA reads as TGTGCCAGCAGCACCCTGGATAGGACATTGAACACCGGGGAGCTGTTTTTT. It is translated as CASSTLDRTLNTGELFF.

This clonotype has more than one count but fewer than ten. The DNA for the CDR3 is TGTGCCAGCAGTTCAGGAGACTTATCTGGAAACACCATATATTTT. Its protein product is CASSSGDLSGNTIYF. This chain links TRBV6-5 with TRBJ1-3; no clear D gene. V was trimmed by 4 bases and J by 1 base, leaving 11 bases between them. Germline values: CDR1 MNHEY, CDR2 SVGAGI. The CDR3 contains 15 residues.

This clonotype appeared many times. The gene calls are TRBV29-1 and TRBJ2-1; a possible D gene is TRBD2 (5 bases). Germline V lookup: CDR1 SQVTM, CDR2 ANQGSEA. CDR3 length: 12 amino acids. The CDR3 here is CASGSSYNEQFF. DNA for the CDR3: TGCGCCAGCGGTAGCTCCTACAATGAGCAGTTCTTC.